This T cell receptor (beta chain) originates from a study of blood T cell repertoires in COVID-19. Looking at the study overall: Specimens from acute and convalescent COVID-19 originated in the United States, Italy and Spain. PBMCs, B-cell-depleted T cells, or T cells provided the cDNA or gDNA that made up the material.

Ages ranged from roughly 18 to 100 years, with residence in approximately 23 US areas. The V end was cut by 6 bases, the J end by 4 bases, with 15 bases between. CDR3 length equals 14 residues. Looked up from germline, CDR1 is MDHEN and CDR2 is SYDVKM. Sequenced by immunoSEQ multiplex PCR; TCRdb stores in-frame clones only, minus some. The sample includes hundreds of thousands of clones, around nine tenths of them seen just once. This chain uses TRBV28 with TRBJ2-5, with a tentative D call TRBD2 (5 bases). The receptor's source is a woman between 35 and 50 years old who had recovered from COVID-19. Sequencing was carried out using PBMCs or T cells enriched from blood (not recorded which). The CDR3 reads CASRSTRRAETQYF. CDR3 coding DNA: TGTGCCAGCAGAAGTACTAGGCGAGCAGAGACCCAGTACTTC.